A single sample gave rise to the 20 T cell receptor beta chains below, sequenced in a study of blood T cell repertoires in COVID-19. TCRdb keeps only in-frame clones here, not all; method: immunoSEQ multiplex PCR. The sample carries over 200,000 clones, roughly nine tenths recorded once. Sequencing was carried out using PBMCs or T cells enriched from blood (not recorded which). The receptor source for this set is a human donor in a cohort exposed to, infected with or recovered from COVID-19 (not recorded which). The donor label of this sample is uncertain.

The V call is TRBV4-1, the J call TRBJ1-4, with D hard to call. The CDR3 is 16 amino acids. Trimming left V 1 base short and J 0 bases short, with 9 bases between. Germline CDR1 reads MGHRA; CDR2 reads YSYEKL. The CDR3, as DNA: TGCGCCAGCAGCCAAGCTCCAGGAACAACTAATGAAAAACTGTTTTTT. Its translation is CASSQAPGTTNEKLFF.

Comment on this clone: The sample holds other DNA sequences that translate to the same CDR3. The CDR3 DNA reads TGTGCCAGTAGTATAGGCGGCGGCACCGGGGAGCTGTTTTTT. It codes for CASSIGGGTGELFF. The V call is TRBV19, the J call TRBJ2-2; no reliable D call. The CDR3 length is 14 residues. V was pared by 1 base and J by 4 bases, with 7 bases between. From germline, CDR1 is LNHDA and CDR2 SQIVND (reference sequence).

V and J are TRBV6-5 and TRBJ1-2, with 7 bases lining up with TRBD1. The V and J ends lost 8 bases and 1 base, in that order; junction bases with no gene match: 4. Looked up from germline, CDR1 is MNHEY and CDR2 is SVGAGI. This CDR3 has 13 amino acids. The DNA for the CDR3 is TGTGCCAGCCTTGACAGGGTTAACTATGGCTACACCTTC. Translating it yields CASLDRVNYGYTF.

The chain joins TRBV30 to TRBJ1-2; D not certain. V was trimmed by 7 bases and J by 6 bases, leaving 15 bases between them. CDR1 is GTSNPN, CDR2 SVGIG, per germline (reference sequence). This CDR3 is built from 12 residues. CDR3 nucleotide sequence: TGTGCCTCCGAAGTCGGTTCCGATGGCTACACCTTC. Translated, it gives CASEVGSDGYTF. The full variable domain, its missing parts supplied by reference TRBV30 and TRBJ1-2, is SQTIHQWPATLVQPVGSPLSLECTVEGTSNPNLYWYRQAAGRGLQLLFYSVGIGQISSEVPQNLSASRPQDRQFILSSKKLLLSDSGFYLCASEVGSDGYTFGSGTRLTVV.

The chain employs TRBV30 and TRBJ1-1, with D tentatively TRBD1 (5 bases). Germline V gene sequence: CDR1 GTSNPN, CDR2 SVGIG (reference sequence). Between the trimmed V and J ends, which lost 0 bases and 7 bases, there was a span of 18 bases. The CDR3 consists of 15 residues. In DNA, the CDR3 is TGTGCCTGGAGTGTACGGTGGGGCCGTTGGGGTGAAGCTTTCTTT. Amino acid sequence: CAWSVRWGRWGEAFF.

The chain uses TRBV5-8 and TRBJ1-2; the D is unclear. The CDR3 spans 13 residues. The V and J ends lost 0 bases and 5 bases respectively, with 8 bases between them. Germline assignment: CDR1 SGHTS and CDR2 YDEGEE. As DNA, the CDR3 is TGTGCCAGCAGCTTGGGGACTACTTATGGCTACACCTTC. Translation: CASSLGTTYGYTF.

The chain combines TRBV30 with TRBJ1-5; a weak D match, TRBD1 (6 bases). Between the trimmed V and J ends, which lost 2 bases and 7 bases, there was a span of 12 bases. The CDR3 runs 13 residues. From germline, CDR1 is GTSNPN and CDR2 SVGIG (reference sequence). CDR3 residues: CAWSLGGHQPQHF. CDR3 nucleotide sequence: TGTGCCTGGAGTCTTGGGGGCCACCAGCCCCAGCATTTT.

The rearrangement joins TRBV7-9 to TRBJ1-2, with 9 bases that match TRBD1. In germline, CDR1 is SEHNR, CDR2 FQNEAQ (reference sequence). This CDR3 comprises 14 residues. V dropped 4 bases and J dropped 8; count of bases not matched to a gene: 8. The CDR3: CASSSPGQGRGYTF. CDR3 nucleotide sequence: TGTGCCAGCAGCTCCCCGGGACAGGGTAGAGGCTACACCTTC.

The chain uses TRBV9 and TRBJ2-1, with 10 bases fitting TRBD2. Trimming cost V 0 bases and J 4 bases; bases outside gene matches: 10. The CDR3 has 18 amino acids. Looked up from germline, CDR1 is SGDLS and CDR2 is YYNGEE. The CDR3 DNA follows: TGTGCCAGCAGCGTAGCTCCAGCGGGGGGGATCCTTTACAATGAGCAGTTCTTC. It yields the protein CASSVAPAGGILYNEQFF.

The chain joins TRBV7-3 to TRBJ1-1, with no clear D. The CDR3 consists of 13 residues. V lost 4 bases, J lost 1 base, and 7 bases lay in between. The V gene's germline CDR1 is SGHTA and CDR2 FQGTGA. The CDR3 protein is CASSSEGNTEAFF. Here the CDR3 DNA reads TGTGCCAGCAGCTCGGAGGGGAACACTGAAGCTTTCTTT.

The V and J genes are TRBV29-1 and TRBJ1-1; the D gene is possibly TRBD1 (6 bases). From germline, CDR1 is SQVTM and CDR2 ANQGSEA. This CDR3 spans 12 amino acids. V dropped 5 bases and J dropped 4 bases, with 11 bases sitting between them. The CDR3 is CSVQQGSTEAFF. CDR3 nucleotide sequence: TGCAGCGTTCAACAGGGTAGCACTGAAGCTTTCTTT. Together with reference TRBV29-1 and TRBJ1-1, the CDR3 gives the full variable domain: SAVISQKPSRDICQRGTSLTIQCQVDSQVTMMFWYRQQPGQSLTLIATANQGSEATYESGFVIDKFPISRPNLTFSTLTVSNMSPEDSSIYLCSVQQGSTEAFFGQGTRLTVV.

The chain recombines TRBV2 with TRBJ2-1; 14 bases align to TRBD2. The germline V gene encodes CDR1 SNHLY and CDR2 FYNNEI. CDR3 length: 17 residues. The trim removed 8 bases at V and 4 bases at J, leaving 10 bases unmatched. The CDR3 spells CASAQGLAGGPYNEQFF. For the CDR3, the DNA is TGTGCCAGCGCCCAAGGACTAGCGGGGGGTCCGTACAATGAGCAGTTCTTC.

The V call is TRBV3-1 (or the pseudogene TRBV3-2), the J call TRBJ1-6; a possible D gene is TRBD1 (6 bases). The CDR3 length is 14 residues. V lost 5 bases and J 8 bases, leaving 13 bases between the germline ends. Germline V lookup: CDR1 LGHDT, CDR2 YNNKEL (reference sequence). The CDR3 nucleotides read TGTGCCAGCAGCGCCCGGGACATCGATTCACCCCTCCACTTT. Translating it yields CASSARDIDSPLHF.

The chain has TRBV4-2 and TRBJ2-2, with TRBD1 matching over 7 bases. The V and J ends lost 2 bases and 0 bases, in that order; junction bases with no gene match: 3. Germline V gene data show CDR1 as LGHNA and CDR2 as YNFKEQ. The CDR3 loop spans 16 amino acids. The CDR3 sequence: CASSQPDRTNTGELFF. The CDR3, as DNA: TGTGCCAGCAGCCAACCGGACAGGACGAACACCGGGGAGCTGTTTTTT.

This chain joins TRBV7-2 and TRBJ2-5, with 7 bases matching TRBD2. With V trimmed by 5 bases and J by 5 bases, 14 bases remained unmatched. Germline values: CDR1 SGHTA, CDR2 FQGNSA. CDR3 length: 16 residues. The CDR3 protein is CASSPRLAVPSETQYF. The CDR3 bases are TGTGCCAGCAGCCCCCGGCTAGCGGTTCCATCGGAGACCCAGTACTTC.

V gene TRBV7-2 combines with J gene TRBJ2-3; TRBD2 agrees at 9 bases. CDR1 SGHTA and CDR2 FQGNSA come from the germline V gene. V was clipped by 3 bases and J by 3 bases; unmatched bases: 7. The CDR3 spans 16 residues. CDR3 sequence reads: CASSFAGGFATDTQYF. The CDR3 bases are TGTGCCAGCAGCTTTGCGGGGGGGTTCGCAACAGATACGCAGTATTTT.

The V gene is TRBV30, the J gene TRBJ2-2; 8 positions match TRBD2. Germline-derived CDR1 and CDR2 are GTSNPN and SVGIG (reference sequence). V lost 5 bases to trimming and J lost 2 bases; unmatched junction nucleotides: 10. This CDR3 spans 16 amino acids. In DNA form, the CDR3 reads TGTGCCTGGGGTCCCCTAGCGGGCCTTAACACCGGGGAGCTGTTTTTT. This encodes CAWGPLAGLNTGELFF.

V usage is TRBV6-5 and J usage is TRBJ1-6, with TRBD1 matching 9 bases. The CDR3 runs 15 residues. The germline gives CDR1 MNHEY, CDR2 SVGAGI. Trimming at V came to 4 bases and at J to 10 bases, leaving 8 bases not matched to a gene. CDR3 protein: CASSSTTGGRSPLHF. The CDR3 DNA follows: TGTGCCAGCAGTTCAACAACAGGGGGCAGATCACCCCTCCACTTT.

In nucleotides, the CDR3 is TGTGCCAGCACCCCGACAGGGTACCCCTACGAGCAGTACTTC. The encoded protein is CASTPTGYPYEQYF. The rearrangement links TRBV6-5 to TRBJ2-7, with 7 bases matching TRBD1. The CDR3 sequence is 14 residues long. Germline CDR1 MNHEY, CDR2 SVGAGI. V shed 7 bases, J shed 2 bases, and the junction held 8 bases outside the gene matches.

V gene TRBV5-1 combines with J gene TRBJ2-1; the match to TRBD1 covers 12 bases. The V gene's germline CDR1 is SGHRS and CDR2 YFSETQ. Trimming cost V 3 bases and J 3 bases; bases outside gene matches: 16. The CDR3 is made up of 20 amino acids. This CDR3 is CASSSSGTGGPLSFYNEQFF. The CDR3 bases are TGCGCCAGCAGCTCTTCGGGGACAGGGGGCCCCTTATCCTTCTACAATGAGCAGTTCTTC.